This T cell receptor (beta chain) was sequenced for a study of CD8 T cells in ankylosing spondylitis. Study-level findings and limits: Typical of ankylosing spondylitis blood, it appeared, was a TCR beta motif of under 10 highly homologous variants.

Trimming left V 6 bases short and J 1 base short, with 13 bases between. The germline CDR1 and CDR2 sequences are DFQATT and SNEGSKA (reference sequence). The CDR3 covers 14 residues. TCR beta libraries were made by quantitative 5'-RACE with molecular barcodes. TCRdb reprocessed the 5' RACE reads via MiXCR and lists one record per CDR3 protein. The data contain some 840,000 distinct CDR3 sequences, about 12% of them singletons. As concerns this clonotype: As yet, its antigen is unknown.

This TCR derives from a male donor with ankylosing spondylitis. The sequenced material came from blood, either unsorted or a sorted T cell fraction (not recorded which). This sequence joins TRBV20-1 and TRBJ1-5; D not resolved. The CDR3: CSANLGASNQPQHF. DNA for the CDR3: TGCAGTGCCAACCTAGGCGCCAGCAATCAGCCCCAGCATTTT.